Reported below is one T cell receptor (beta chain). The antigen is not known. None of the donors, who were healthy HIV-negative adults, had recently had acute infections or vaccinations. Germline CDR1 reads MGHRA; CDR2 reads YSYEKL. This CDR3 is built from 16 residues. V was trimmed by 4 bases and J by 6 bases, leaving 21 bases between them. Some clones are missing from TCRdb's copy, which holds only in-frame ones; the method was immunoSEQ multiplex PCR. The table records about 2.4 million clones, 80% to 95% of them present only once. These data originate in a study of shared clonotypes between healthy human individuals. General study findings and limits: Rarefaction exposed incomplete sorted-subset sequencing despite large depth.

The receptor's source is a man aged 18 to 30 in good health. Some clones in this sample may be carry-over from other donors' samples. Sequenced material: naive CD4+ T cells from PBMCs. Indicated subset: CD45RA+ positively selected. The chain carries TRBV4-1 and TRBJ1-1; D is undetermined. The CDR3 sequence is CASSPLGRRISAEAFF. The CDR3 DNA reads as TGCGCCAGCAGCCCCTTGGGTAGAAGGATATCGGCTGAAGCTTTCTTT.